A single sample is the source of the 6 T cell receptor beta chains below, sequenced in a study of CD8 T cells in Susac syndrome. An amount of RNA that ranged from 0.5 to 1 ug was reverse transcribed with random hexamers. TCRdb reanalysed the immunoSEQ multiplex PCR reads using MiXCR and keeps one entry per CDR3 protein. The sample lists roughly 100,000 distinct CDR3 sequences; approximately 93% were seen once. Sequenced: CD8+ T cells from PBMCs. The receptors originated from a human donor with Susac syndrome.

This chain joins TRBV9 and TRBJ1-6, with a tentative D call TRBD1 (5 bases). Trimming shortened V by 0 bases and J by 6 bases, and 10 bases separated the two germline ends. The CDR3 length is 15 residues. CDR1 SGDLS and CDR2 YYNGEE come from the germline V gene. The CDR3 DNA sequence: TGTGCCAGCAGCGTAGCGGGGCAGAGTAATTCACCCCTCCACTTT. Its protein is CASSVAGQSNSPLHF.

The chain joins TRBV6-1 to TRBJ2-7; 9 bases are a match to TRBD1. The germline gives CDR1 MNHNS, CDR2 SASEGT. Trimming cost V 9 bases and J 6 bases; bases outside gene matches: 18. This CDR3 has 16 amino acids. The CDR3 bases are TGTGCCAGACAAACTCTCAAAACAGGGGGCATCGGCGAGCAGTACTTC. This gives the protein CARQTLKTGGIGEQYF.

The V and J genes are TRBV5-6 and TRBJ2-7; 7 positions agree with TRBD1. Germline assignment: CDR1 SGHDT and CDR2 YYEEEE. The CDR3 has 16 residues. J lost 6 bases, V lost 4 bases, and 16 bases had no gene match. This CDR3 reads CASSPGTEYPRAEQYF. The DNA of the CDR3 is TGTGCCAGCAGCCCAGGGACAGAATACCCTAGGGCCGAGCAGTACTTC.

The chain recombines TRBV9 with TRBJ2-7, with 11 bases fitting TRBD2. The germline V gene encodes CDR1 SGDLS and CDR2 YYNGEE. The ends lost 3 bases at V and 7 bases at J; junction bases unmatched: 9. The CDR3 sequence is 15 residues long. The CDR3 DNA reads as TGTGCCAGCAGCGCGACTAGCGGGGCGTTGAGGGAGCAGTACTTC. Its protein is CASSATSGALREQYF.

The rearrangement uses TRBV12-3 or TRBV12-4 and TRBJ2-2; D not certain. The germline V and J ends were trimmed by 1 base and 7 bases, with 7 bases remaining between them. This CDR3 spans 13 amino acids. The CDR3 protein is CASSLGPGGELFF. The CDR3, as DNA: TGTGCCAGCAGTTTAGGGCCAGGCGGGGAGCTGTTTTTT.

The chain combines TRBV9 with TRBJ2-5, with TRBD1 as a possible D gene (6 bases). CDR1 and CDR2 (germline): SGDLS, YYNGEE. This CDR3 is 14 amino acids long. V lost 0 bases to trimming and J lost 4 bases, with 10 bases between them. This CDR3 reads CASSVDGTRETQYF. In DNA, the CDR3 is TGTGCCAGCAGCGTAGATGGGACAAGAGAGACCCAGTACTTC.